A single sample is the source of the 28 T cell receptor beta chains below, sequenced in a study of regulatory T cells in long-lasting Graves disease. According to the study, TCR beta libraries were built with iRepertoire HTBI primers and CDR3-region Arm-PCR. TCRdb reprocessed the multiplex PCR reads via MiXCR and lists one record per CDR3 protein. The profile shows roughly 420,000 distinct CDR3 sequences, around 17% of them singletons. Time point in this sample: newly diagnosed GD, antithyroid drugs for less than 3 months. RNA from PBMCs was the source of the TCR library. The sample also formed part of further work on T cells in Graves' hyperthyroidism and ophthalmopathy.

The starting material was peripheral blood mononuclear cells (PBMCs), obtained at new diagnosis, from a patient treated with antithyroid drugs. All receptors derive from a woman aged 18-29 years with Graves disease.

This clonotype was seen ten or more times. The chain has TRBV5-5 and TRBJ2-5; weak D call: TRBD1 (5 bases). Trimming took 4 bases from V and 10 from J, leaving 14 bases between them. Germline V CDR1 and CDR2: SGHKS, YYEKEE (reference sequence). This CDR3 has 12 amino acids. DNA for the CDR3: TGTGCCAGCAGCCATCAGGGTGGGGTCCAGTACTTC. Translating gives CASSHQGGVQYF.

This clonotype has a handful of counts. CDR3 nucleotides: TGCAGCGTGAGTACATCGTCTGGAAACACCATATATTTT. It encodes CSVSTSSGNTIYF. The chain uses TRBV29-1 and TRBJ1-3, with D hard to call. The CDR3 has 13 residues. V lost 6 bases and J 1 base, leaving 10 bases between the germline ends. Germline loops: CDR1 SQVTM, CDR2 ANQGSEA.

There are a few counts of this clonotype. Likely a read error: the CDR3 ends without its conserved phenylalanine or tryptophan. This chain uses TRBV6-1 with TRBJ2-5, with D tentatively TRBD2 (5 bases). CDR1 is MNHNS and CDR2 is SASEGT in the germline V gene. The CDR3 consists of 14 residues. V dropped 5 bases and J dropped 5 bases, with 15 bases sitting between them. DNA for the CDR3: TGTGCCAGCAGTACGGGGTCCTCGACGGAGACCCAGTACCTC. As protein: CASSTGSSTETQYL.

This clonotype was seen ten or more times. V is TRBV28 and J is TRBJ2-7; D might be TRBD2 (6 bases). With 5 bases removed from V and 4 bases from J, the gap between germline ends came to 15 bases. CDR3 length: 14 amino acids. Germline V CDR1 and CDR2: MDHEN, SYDVKM. The CDR3 is CASSPGLPGYEQYF. CDR3 in DNA: TGTGCCAGCAGTCCGGGACTCCCCGGTTACGAGCAGTACTTC.

The table lists this clonotype with a count of one. This sequence joins TRBV20-1 and TRBJ2-7; D ambiguous. Matching the DNA end better, TRBJ2-1 makes the J call doubtful. This CDR3 has 17 amino acids. The V gene's germline CDR1 is DFQATT and CDR2 SNEGSKA (reference sequence). This chain's CDR3 is CSASKWPPSLVGYEQFF. CDR3 DNA sequence: TGCAGTGCTAGTAAATGGCCACCCTCTTTAGTTGGTTACGAGCAGTTCTTC.

This chain joins TRBV27 and TRBJ1-1; TRBD1 matches at 7 bases. This CDR3 comprises 15 residues. V lost 4 bases to trimming and J lost 4 bases; unmatched junction nucleotides: 9. The germline V gene encodes CDR1 MNHEY and CDR2 SMNVEV (reference sequence). The CDR3 nucleotides are TGTGCCAGCAGTTCCCCAGACAGGGACGGCACTGAAGCTTTCTTT. Translation gives CASSSPDRDGTEAFF.

The V call is TRBV5-1, the J call TRBJ1-4; D gene unclear. V lost 5 bases, J lost 8 bases, and 13 bases lay in between. Germline V gene sequence: CDR1 SGHRS, CDR2 YFSETQ. This CDR3 is built from 13 residues. The CDR3 reads CASRKNPGEKLFF. The CDR3 DNA sequence: TGCGCCAGCAGAAAGAACCCCGGCGAAAAACTGTTTTTT. Based on the CDR3 plus reference TRBV5-1 and TRBJ1-4, the full variable domain is KAGVTQTPRYLIKTRGQQVTLSCSPISGHRSVSWYQQTPGQGLQFLFEYFSETQRNKGNFPGRFSGRQFSNSRSEMNVSTLELGDSALYLCASRKNPGEKLFFGSGTQLSVL.

This clonotype was counted ten times or more. The V call is TRBV28, the J call TRBJ2-7; no clear D. Trimming pared 1 base from V and 6 bases from J, leaving 13 bases between. The CDR3 spans 14 residues. Germline V gene sequence: CDR1 MDHEN, CDR2 SYDVKM. The CDR3 protein is CASSLLALAFEQYF. Here the CDR3 DNA reads TGTGCCAGCAGTTTATTAGCACTGGCATTCGAGCAGTACTTC. Using reference TRBV28 and TRBJ2-7 for the parts outside the CDR3, the full variable domain is DVKVTQSSRYLVKRTGEKVFLECVQDMDHENMFWYRQDPGLGLRLIYFSYDVKMKEKGDIPEGYSVSREKKERFSLILESASTNQTSMYLCASSLLALAFEQYFGPGTRLTVT.

This clonotype has a count of ten or more. The chain uses TRBV27 and TRBJ2-7; 8 bases match TRBD2. The V gene's germline CDR1 is MNHEY and CDR2 SMNVEV (reference sequence). The CDR3 has 14 amino acids. Trimming removed 5 bases from V and 3 bases from J; junction bases left unmatched: 6. CDR3 sequence reads: CASSTIAGHYEQYF. For the CDR3, the DNA is TGTGCCAGCAGTACAATAGCGGGACACTACGAGCAGTACTTC.

The genes are TRBV12-3 or TRBV12-4 and TRBJ2-7; D might be TRBD1 (5 bases). The germline V and J ends were trimmed by 7 bases and 3 bases, with 19 bases remaining between them. CDR3 length: 15 amino acids. In nucleotides, the CDR3 is TGTGCCAGCAATAGGGGATCCGACAAACTCTACGAGCAGTACTTC. It is translated as CASNRGSDKLYEQYF.

This chain joins TRBV12-3 or TRBV12-4 and TRBJ2-5, with TRBD2 identical over 10 bases. The CDR3 runs to 16 residues. Trimming cost V 3 bases and J 4 bases; bases outside gene matches: 8. CDR3 bases: TGTGCCAGCAGTTTGGACGCTAGCGGGAGCGGAGAGACCCAGTACTTC. As protein: CASSLDASGSGETQYF.

This clonotype has at least ten counts. The CDR3 reads CASSLGLREQYF. The CDR3 DNA is TGTGCCAGCAGCTTGGGTCTCAGGGAGCAGTACTTC. The gene calls are TRBV7-8 and TRBJ2-7, with D unclear. This CDR3 spans 12 amino acids. V was clipped by 3 bases and J by 7 bases, with 10 bases between them. Looked up from germline, CDR1 is SGHVS and CDR2 is FQNEAQ.

This clonotype was observed at least ten times. The genes are TRBV20-1 and TRBJ1-5; TRBD1 matches 7 bases. The germline gives CDR1 DFQATT, CDR2 SNEGSKA (reference sequence). This CDR3 has 13 amino acids. The junction had 5 bases not matched to a gene; V was cut back by 3 bases and J by 6 bases. The CDR3 sequence: CSARYRGGQPQHF. The CDR3 region has the DNA TGCAGTGCTAGGTACAGGGGAGGTCAGCCCCAGCATTTT.

This clonotype was counted at least ten times. V is TRBV2 and J is TRBJ1-5; the D is unclear. Trimming pared 5 bases from V and 5 bases from J, leaving 10 bases between. CDR3 length equals 13 residues. The V gene's germline CDR1 is SNHLY and CDR2 FYNNEI. DNA of the CDR3: TGTGCCAGCAGTTTGGTCAACGATCAGCCCCAGCATTTT. This encodes CASSLVNDQPQHF.

V and J are TRBV19 and TRBJ2-1, with 11 bases aligning to TRBD2. The CDR3 has 18 amino acids. Germline assignment: CDR1 LNHDA and CDR2 SQIVND (reference sequence). The V gene end was trimmed by 0 bases and the J gene end by 4 bases; junction bases not matched to a gene: 8. CDR3 sequence reads: CASSIDLTSGDLYNEQFF. The DNA for the CDR3 is TGTGCCAGTAGTATAGATCTGACTAGCGGGGACCTATACAATGAGCAGTTCTTC.

On this clonotype itself: At one end, the junction sequence differs from germline, possibly due to a read error. This chain uses TRBV28 with TRBJ2-1; 7 bases map to TRBD1. This CDR3 region has 17 residues. From germline, CDR1 is MDHEN and CDR2 SYDVKM. The CDR3 here is CASSSHSRGGKGNERFF. The CDR3 DNA is TGTGCCAGCAGTTCCCACTCTAGAGGGGGCAAGGGAAATGAGCGGTTCTTC.

This clonotype was seen only a few times. This chain connects TRBV20-1 to TRBJ1-2, with D possibly matching TRBD1 (6 bases). V lost 2 bases, J lost 6 bases, and 13 bases lay in between. CDR1 DFQATT and CDR2 SNEGSKA come from the germline V gene (reference sequence). The CDR3 loop spans 13 amino acids. CDR3 amino acids: CSARSGGGHGYTF. CDR3 DNA sequence: TGCAGTGCTAGATCCGGGGGGGGGCATGGCTACACCTTC.

This clonotype was detected many times. The chain links TRBV11-3 to TRBJ2-3; D call uncertain. This CDR3 contains 12 residues. In germline, CDR1 is SGHNT, CDR2 YENEEA. V gave up 1 base and J gave up 7 bases, with 6 bases separating them. CDR3 sequence reads: CASSLVYNTQYF. The CDR3 DNA sequence: TGTGCCAGCAGCTTAGTTTATAATACGCAGTATTTT. The complete variable domain, with remaining parts taken from reference TRBV11-3 and TRBJ2-3, reads EAGVVQSPRYKIIEKKQPVAFWCNPISGHNTLYWYLQNLGQGPELLIRYENEEAVDDSQLPKDRFSAERLKGVDSTLKIQPAELGDSAVYLCASSLVYNTQYFGPGTRLTVL.

This clonotype was seen many times. A junction end diverges from the germline sequence, so it may reflect a read error. This sequence joins TRBV6-1 and TRBJ1-1; D not resolved. The CDR3 contains 12 residues. CDR1 is MNHNS, CDR2 SASEGT, per germline. CDR3 sequence: CASSQGYTEAFF. CDR3 DNA: TGCGCCAGCAGCCAAGGATACACTGAAGCTTTCTTT.

In this sample, this clonotype turned up many times. Germline and junction disagree at one end, which may indicate a read error. The chain has TRBV7-3 and TRBJ2-1; no firm D call. The length of the CDR3 is 13 residues. Per germline, CDR1 SGHTA and CDR2 FQGTGA. The CDR3 DNA follows: TGTGCCAGCAGCTTAACAGGATACAATGAGCAGCTCTTC. Encoded protein: CASSLTGYNEQLF.

The chain links TRBV7-3 to TRBJ2-1; D remains unclear. Germline CDR1 reads SGHTA; CDR2 reads FQGTGA. The CDR3 length is 12 residues. Trimming took off 2 bases at V and 10 bases at J, with 9 bases between the two ends. The CDR3 region is CASSLANSEQFF. In DNA form, the CDR3 reads TGTGCCAGCAGCTTAGCGAACTCCGAGCAGTTCTTC.

This clonotype was counted many times. This chain joins TRBV3-1 and TRBJ2-3; 15 bases fit TRBD2. The V and J ends lost 1 base and 2 bases, in that order; junction bases with no gene match: 4. Germline assignment: CDR1 LGHDT and CDR2 YNNKEL (reference sequence). CDR3 length: 18 residues. This CDR3 is CASSQVGLAGGPTDTQYF. The CDR3 nucleotides are TGTGCCAGCAGCCAAGTGGGACTAGCGGGAGGTCCCACAGATACGCAGTATTTT.

This clonotype was found many times. The chain employs TRBV2 and TRBJ2-7; 9 positions match TRBD1. V gave up 4 bases and J gave up 1 base; unmatched junction bases: 5. The CDR3 has 15 amino acids. Per germline, CDR1 SNHLY and CDR2 FYNNEI. The CDR3 is CASSGTGTGSYEQYF. CDR3 nucleotides: TGTGCCAGCAGTGGAACCGGGACAGGGTCCTACGAGCAGTACTTC.

There are many counts of this clonotype. The chain employs TRBV20-1 and TRBJ2-3, with 9 bases aligning to TRBD1. The CDR3 has 18 amino acids. Looked up from germline, CDR1 is DFQATT and CDR2 is SNEGSKA (reference sequence). Unmatched junction bases numbered 17, after V lost 5 bases and J lost 2 bases. The CDR3 nucleotides read TGCAGTGCTGAGCATACAGGACCGGGGACAGGGAACACAGATACGCAGTATTTT. It translates to CSAEHTGPGTGNTDTQYF.

This clonotype occurred a few times. V and J are TRBV19 and TRBJ2-1, with D perhaps matching TRBD1 or TRBD2 (7 bases each). V was clipped by 6 bases and J by 1 base, with 16 bases between them. This CDR3 contains 16 residues. CDR1 is LNHDA, CDR2 SQIVND, per germline (reference sequence). CDR3 bases: TGTGCCAGTAGCTTGAACAGGGGAGGGTCCTACAATGAGCAGTTCTTC. It codes for CASSLNRGGSYNEQFF.

This clonotype showed up many times. Written as DNA, the CDR3 is TGTGCCACCAGCCCTGTGTCCGGAGGGGAGGCCAGTGAGCAGTTCTTC. Translating gives CATSPVSGGEASEQFF. The chain uses TRBV24-1 and TRBJ2-3; D is perhaps TRBD2 (6 bases). The J call is in doubt because the DNA end fits TRBJ2-1 better. Germline CDR1 KGHDR, CDR2 SFDVKD. The length of the CDR3 is 16 residues.

The chain uses TRBV25-1 and TRBJ1-1; D possibly corresponds to TRBD1 (5 bases). V lost 8 bases to trimming and J lost 4 bases, with 20 bases between them. This CDR3 comprises 15 residues. The germline V gene encodes CDR1 MGHDK and CDR2 SYGVNS. The CDR3 DNA reads as TGTGCCAGCTCGGCAGGGTACGGGGTGGTCACTGAAGCTTTCTTT. Translation: CASSAGYGVVTEAFF. Looking up the rest from reference TRBV25-1 and TRBJ1-1 gives the full variable domain: EADIYQTPRYLVIGTGKKITLECSQTMGHDKMYWYQQDPGMELHLIHYSYGVNSTEKGDLSSESTVSRIRTEHFPLTLESARPSHTSQYLCASSAGYGVVTEAFFGQGTRLTVV.

In its sample, this clonotype was seen once. The junction departs from the called germline gene at one end, perhaps through a read error. The V call is TRBV6-2 or TRBV6-3, the J call TRBJ1-2, with 9 bases identical to TRBD1. In germline, CDR1 is MNHEY, CDR2 SVGEGT. The CDR3 contains 15 residues. This chain's CDR3 is CASRPAGQGNYGHTF. CDR3 nucleotides: TGTGCCAGCAGGCCCGCGGGACAGGGCAACTATGGCCACACCTTC.